This TCR beta chain was obtained from a study of shared clonotypes between healthy human individuals. Study conclusions and caveats: Represented diversity (both genetic and exposure-history) was limited by the small number of donors. Estimated richness was generally greater in naive than memory subsets.

As concerns this clone: Its matching antigen is unknown. Other nucleotide sequences from this sample produce the same CDR3.

The CDR3 spans 15 residues. Germline CDR1 is MNHEY and CDR2 is SMNVEV (reference sequence). Trimming took 2 bases from V and 2 from J; bases not matched to a gene: 2. The data were produced by immunoSEQ multiplex PCR, yet TCRdb's version contains in-frame clones alone and is incomplete. In the table there are 550,000 to 800,000 clones, around 91% of which are singletons. The specimen sequenced was memory CD8+ T cells from PBMCs. The subset is: CD45RO+ cells pooled with CCR7-negative TemRA cells. V is TRBV27 and J is TRBJ2-7, with 11 bases lining up with TRBD2. The clonotype was recovered from a man younger than 30 in good health. Some clones in this sample may be carry-over from other donors' samples. The CDR3 sequence is CASSLLAGGTYEQYF. As DNA, the CDR3 is TGTGCCAGCAGTTTACTAGCGGGAGGAACCTACGAGCAGTACTTC.